This T cell receptor (beta chain) appears in the sequencing data of a study of blood T cell repertoires in COVID-19. Study-wide background: Researchers got acute and convalescent COVID-19 samples from the United States, Italy and Spain.

Trimming stripped 7 bases from V and 6 bases from J, with 18 bases between. CDR3 length: 14 amino acids. Germline CDR1 and CDR2: SNHLY and FYNNEI. In the source study's methods: Scientists estimated how many nucleated cells there were by amplifying reference gene primers. Only in-frame clones appear in the TCRdb table, and some are missing; sequencing was by immunoSEQ multiplex PCR. That table gives V, J and clone size, and the DNA gave D and trimming. The sample yields approximately 250,000 clones, approximately 90% seen once. The clonotype comes from a man aged 35 to 55 who had been exposed to COVID-19. The chain combines TRBV2 with TRBJ1-1, with a tentative D call TRBD1 (5 bases). Input material: PBMCs or T cells enriched from blood (not recorded which). This CDR3 reads CASTGTFGSAEAFF. DNA of the CDR3: TGTGCCAGCACTGGGACGTTCGGGAGTGCTGAAGCTTTCTTT. Full variable domain (rest looked up from reference TRBV2 and TRBJ1-1): EPEVTQTPSHQVTQMGQEVILRCVPISNHLYFYWYRQILGQKVEFLVSFYNNEISEKSEIFDDQFSVERPDGSNFTLKIRSTKLEDSAMYFCASTGTFGSAEAFFGQGTRLTVV.